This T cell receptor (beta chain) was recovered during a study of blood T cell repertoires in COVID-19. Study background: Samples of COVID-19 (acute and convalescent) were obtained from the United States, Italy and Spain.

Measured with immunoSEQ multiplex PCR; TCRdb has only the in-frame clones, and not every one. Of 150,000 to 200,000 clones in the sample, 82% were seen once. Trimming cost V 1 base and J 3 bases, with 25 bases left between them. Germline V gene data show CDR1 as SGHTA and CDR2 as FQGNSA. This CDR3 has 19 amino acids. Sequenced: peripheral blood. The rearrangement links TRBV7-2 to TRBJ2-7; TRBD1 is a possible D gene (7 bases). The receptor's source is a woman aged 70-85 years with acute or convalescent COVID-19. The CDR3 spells CASSLERAGGLSRRYEQYF. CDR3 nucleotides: TGTGCCAGCAGCTTAGAGCGGGCAGGGGGTCTATCGAGGCGCTACGAGCAGTACTTC. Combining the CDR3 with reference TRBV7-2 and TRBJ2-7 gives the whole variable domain GAGVSQSPSNKVTEKGKDVELRCDPISGHTALYWYRQSLGQGLEFLIYFQGNSAPDKSGLPSDRFSAERTGGSVSTLTIQRTQQEDSAVYLCASSLERAGGLSRRYEQYFGPGTRLTVT.